Listed below are T cell receptor beta chains from one sample, sequenced in a study of blood T cell repertoires in COVID-19. Using immunoSEQ multiplex PCR, the repertoire was profiled, and TCRdb retains in-frame clones only, with some absent. Of about 40,000 clones listed, roughly 88% were seen once; the top ten hold 2% to 2.5%. Sample: peripheral blood. The receptors were gathered from a human donor in a cohort sampled during active COVID-19. The CDR3 runs from the conserved cysteine through the conserved F or W. D genes are given only for firm matches. Clone size is shown for a subset of rows, as once, few, many or a class of expanded clone.

cdr3_nt | cdr3_aa | v_call | d_call | j_call | clone_size
TGTGCCAGCAGCTTAGCTAGCGGCAGTTACAATGAGCAGTTCTTC | CASSLASGSYNEQFF | TRBV11-1 | . | TRBJ2-1 | .
TGTGCCAGTAGCCCGTGGACTAGCGGGGGGGATTACAATGAGCAGTTCTTC | CASSPWTSGGDYNEQFF | TRBV19 | TRBD2 | TRBJ2-1 | .
TGTGCCAGCAGCCAAGATTTCCTAGCGGGGGGGCGCGGGTCTTACGAGCAGTACTTC | CASSQDFLAGGRGSYEQYF | TRBV3-1/TRBV3-2 | TRBD2 | TRBJ2-7 | once
TGTGCCAGCAGTGGCCCGGACGGACCGGGACAAGAGACCCAGTACTTC | CASSGPDGPGQETQYF | TRBV25-1 | . | TRBJ2-5 | .
TGTGCCAGCAGTAGTATCGATTTAGCCAAAAACATTCAGTACTTC | CASSSIDLAKNIQYF | TRBV7-9 | . | TRBJ2-4 | .
TGTGCCAGCAGTCAAAAGCCGGGACAGTACAATGAGCAGTTCTTC | CASSQKPGQYNEQFF | TRBV11-2 | TRBD1 | TRBJ2-1 | .
TGTGCCAGTAGTATAGAGATGGGACAGGGGGCGAATCAGCCCCAGCATTTT | CASSIEMGQGANQPQHF | TRBV19 | TRBD1 | TRBJ1-5 | few
TGTGCCAGTAGTATCCAGGGGGCGCGGGGAAGCAATCAGCCCCAGCATTTT | CASSIQGARGSNQPQHF | TRBV19 | TRBD1 | TRBJ1-5 | .
TGTGCCACCTTCAGAGGAAGCGACTATGGCTACACCTTC | CATFRGSDYGYTF | TRBV6-5 | . | TRBJ1-2 | once
TGTGCCAGCAGTGAAAGCGGGGGGGCCATTAATGAGCAGTTCTTC | CASSESGGAINEQFF | TRBV28 | TRBD2 | TRBJ2-1 | .
TGTGCCAGCAGTGAAGCCCCTTTTGGTTTCGGGACAGGGTCTGAAAAACTGTTTTTT | CASSEAPFGFGTGSEKLFF | TRBV6-1 | TRBD1 | TRBJ1-4 | .
TGTGCCAGCAGCCAAGCGGGGGGTGTAATCTACGAGCAGTACTTC | CASSQAGGVIYEQYF | TRBV28 | TRBD2 | TRBJ2-7 | .
TGTGCCAGCAGCCAGACACGAACTAATGAAAAACTGTTTTTT | CASSQTRTNEKLFF | TRBV28 | . | TRBJ1-4 | .
TGCGCCAGCAGCTGGGGGGACAGGGGAGAGCAGTACTTC | CASSWGDRGEQYF | TRBV5-1 | TRBD1 | TRBJ2-7 | .
TGCGCCAGCAGCTTGGCAGGAAGAACGAACACCGGGGAGCTGTTTTTT | CASSLAGRTNTGELFF | TRBV5-1 | . | TRBJ2-2 | .
TGTGCCAGCAGGTTTCAATGGAGCTCCTACGAGCAGTACTTC | CASRFQWSSYEQYF | TRBV7-2 | . | TRBJ2-7 | .
TGTGCCAGCAGCCCCCGGCAGGTTAACTATGGCTACACCTTC | CASSPRQVNYGYTF | TRBV13 | . | TRBJ1-2 | .
TGTGCCAGCAGTTTAGGCAGCTCCTACGAGCAGTACTTC | CASSLGSSYEQYF | TRBV28 | . | TRBJ2-7 | .
TGTGCCAGCAGCGCAGGGGGCCGGAACACTGAAGCTTTCTTT | CASSAGGRNTEAFF | TRBV3-1/TRBV3-2 | TRBD1 | TRBJ1-1 | .
TGTGCCAGCAGCCAAGCAGGGCGGCTTGGCTACACCTTC | CASSQAGRLGYTF | TRBV3-1/TRBV3-2 | . | TRBJ1-2 | .
TGTGCCAGCAAATCGCGCGCGGCCTCCTCCTACAATGAGCAGTTCTTC | CASKSRAASSYNEQFF | TRBV2 | . | TRBJ2-1 | .
TGTGCCATCAGTGGGTTCGGGTTGTTGGCCTACGAGCAGTACTTC | CAISGFGLLAYEQYF | TRBV10-3 | . | TRBJ2-7 | .
TGTGCCAGCAGCCAAACCTACAATGAGCAGTTCTTC | CASSQTYNEQFF | TRBV5-4 | . | TRBJ2-1 | .
TGTGCCAGCAGCCCTCTAGGAGATACGCAGTATTTT | CASSPLGDTQYF | TRBV5-4 | . | TRBJ2-3 | .
TGCGCCAGGCCGACAGGTTTGGTCGAGCAGTACTTC | CARPTGLVEQYF | TRBV5-1 | . | TRBJ2-7 | few
TGTGCCAGCAGCCAAGTAGGTGGGGGGTCCTACAATGAGCAGTTCTTC | CASSQVGGGSYNEQFF | TRBV3-1/TRBV3-2 | . | TRBJ2-1 | .
TGTGCCAGCAGCCCCCGGGGAGGAAGGCCGGCGGACACTGAAGCTTTCTTT | CASSPRGGRPADTEAFF | TRBV11-2 | . | TRBJ1-1 | .
TGCGCCAGCAGTGAGACCAGGGACACAAGCTCCTACGAGCAGTACTTC | CASSETRDTSSYEQYF | TRBV10-1 | . | TRBJ2-7 | few
TGTGCCAGCAGCCAACAGGGGGCGCGCTCTGAAAAACTGTTTTTT | CASSQQGARSEKLFF | TRBV13 | TRBD1 | TRBJ1-4 | .
TGTGCCAGCAGTGAATGGACAGGAACTAATGAAAAACTGTTTTTT | CASSEWTGTNEKLFF | TRBV6-1 | TRBD1 | TRBJ1-4 | .
TGTGCCAGCCGGGACAACTATAATTCACCCCTCCACTTT | CASRDNYNSPLHF | TRBV19 | . | TRBJ1-6 | once
TGTGCCAGCAGTCGCCCGACTAGCGGGGAAAAGTATTTT | CASSRPTSGEKYF | TRBV27 | TRBD2 | TRBJ2-3 | .
TGTGCCAGCAGTTTTCCCCAGGGGCCTACAGATACGCAGTATTTT | CASSFPQGPTDTQYF | TRBV28 | . | TRBJ2-3 | .
TGTGCCAGTAGTATTAGGGGCGAGAGTGCTTTCTTT | CASSIRGESAFF | TRBV19 | . | TRBJ1-1 | once
TGTGCCTCCAGTAGACAGGGGGCGCAGGGGAACACTGAAGCTTTCTTT | CASSRQGAQGNTEAFF | TRBV19 | TRBD1 | TRBJ1-1 | .
TGTGCCAGTAGTTTCGCTGGGCGGGAGACTGAAGCTTTCTTT | CASSFAGRETEAFF | TRBV19 | . | TRBJ1-1 | .
TGTGCCAGCAGCTGGGGACAGAGGGGCTACGAGCAGTACTTC | CASSWGQRGYEQYF | TRBV11-2 | TRBD1 | TRBJ2-7 | .
TGTGTCCAGTCCCCTCACTCCCCGGGACAGGGGACTGTCGGCCCCTACGAGCAGTACTTC | CVQSPHSPGQGTVGPYEQYF | TRBV19 | TRBD1 | TRBJ2-7 | .
TGTGCCAGCAGCTCCGGGACAGGGTTCCCACCCCGGCTTGGCTACACCTTC | CASSSGTGFPPRLGYTF | TRBV7-8 | TRBD1 | TRBJ1-2 | .
TGTGCCAGCAGTTTAGTTGGGTGGTCGGGGGGGCGAGGAGGGGCGAGATTGGGCTACACCTTC | CASSLVGWSGGRGGARLGYTF | TRBV28 | . | TRBJ1-2 | .
TGTGCCAGCGTACGGGACTCAACAGATACGCAGTATTTT | CASVRDSTDTQYF | TRBV27 | . | TRBJ2-3 | medium-sized
TGTGCCAGCAGCCAAGAGGTTTCGGGGAGCCCTCGGACCATATATTTT | CASSQEVSGSPRTIYF | TRBV14 | . | TRBJ1-3 | .
TGTGCCAGCAGCGGGGAGTCCGGGGTGGGGAATGAGCAGTTCTTC | CASSGESGVGNEQFF | TRBV3-1/TRBV3-2 | . | TRBJ2-1 | .
TGTGCCAGCAGCCTACAGGGAACAGATACGCAGTATTTT | CASSLQGTDTQYF | TRBV13 | . | TRBJ2-3 | .
TGTGCCAGCAGTAACAGGGGGCAATTCTACGAGCAGTACTTC | CASSNRGQFYEQYF | TRBV2 | TRBD1 | TRBJ2-7 | .